This T cell receptor (beta chain) derives from a study of shared clonotypes between healthy human individuals. Libraries were prepared by immunoSEQ multiplex PCR; TCRdb keeps only in-frame clonotypes and omits some of them. The data show some 2.1 million clones, just under 95% seen once. CD45RO-negative CD8 cells positively selected for CCR7 made up the naive population, which excluded terminally differentiated effector memory CD45RA+ cells. The sample taken for sequencing was naive CD8+ T cells sorted from blood. The TCR comes from a man in his late teens or twenties in good health.

CDR3 sequence reads: CASSPGAVLETQYF. The CDR3 region has the DNA TGTGCCAGCAGCCCAGGCGCCGTTCTAGAGACCCAGTACTTC. This chain connects TRBV2 to TRBJ2-5; D gene unclear. V was trimmed by 6 bases and J by 4 bases, leaving 15 bases between them. Per the germline V gene, CDR1 is SNHLY and CDR2 is FYNNEI. The length of the CDR3 is 14 residues.